The 19 T cell receptor beta chains in this list originate from one sample, sequenced in a study of cytomegalovirus exposure and HLA in healthy donors. PCR employed 60 Vbeta and 13 Jbeta primers. Sequencing used immunoSEQ multiplex PCR; TCRdb keeps in-frame clones, though not all of them. The sample has 50,000 to 80,000 clones, roughly 80% seen once. The material sequenced was PBMCs. Receptors were obtained from a male donor in good health and CMV-seropositive.

In regard to this clone: Other DNA sequences in this specimen translate into the identical CDR3. V usage is TRBV15 and J usage is TRBJ2-7; D remains ambiguous. V gave up 0 bases and J gave up 4 bases, with 4 bases separating them. The CDR3 contains 12 residues. Germline CDR1 reads LNHNV; CDR2 reads YYDKDF (reference sequence). The chain's CDR3 is CATSRDRYEQYF. The CDR3 DNA reads TGTGCCACCAGCAGAGATCGGTACGAGCAGTACTTC.

As DNA, the CDR3 is TGTGCCAGCAGTTTCACTAGCGGGGCGTCCACAGATACGCAGTATTTT. Amino acid sequence: CASSFTSGASTDTQYF. The genes are TRBV11-2 and TRBJ2-3; 10 nucleotides match TRBD2. The CDR3 is 16 residues long. Germline values: CDR1 SGHAT, CDR2 FQNNGV. With V trimmed by 6 bases and J by 2 bases, 8 bases remained unmatched.

This chain uses TRBV5-6 with TRBJ2-2, with 9 bases fitting TRBD1. The V gene's germline CDR1 is SGHDT and CDR2 YYEEEE. The CDR3 is made up of 15 amino acids. J lost 3 bases, V lost 4 bases, and 4 bases had no gene match. The CDR3 spells CASSPDRGYTGELFF. The CDR3 DNA sequence: TGTGCCAGCAGCCCGGACAGGGGTTACACCGGGGAGCTGTTTTTT.

The J gene is TRBJ1-5, the V gene TRBV10-3; no firm D call. CDR3 length equals 14 residues. V shed 5 bases and J shed 2 bases, with 10 bases lying between them. Germline-derived CDR1 and CDR2 are ENHRY and SYGVKD. CDR3 sequence (DNA): TGTGCCATCAGTCGGGAAGAAGGCAATCAGCCCCAGCATTTT. Its translation is CAISREEGNQPQHF.

The chain combines TRBV19 with TRBJ1-1; maybe TRBD1 (6 bases). Germline V gives CDR1 LNHDA, CDR2 SQIVND (reference sequence). Between the trimmed V and J ends, which lost 2 bases and 4 bases, there was a span of 11 bases. This CDR3 has 14 residues. In DNA, the CDR3 is TGTGCCAGTAGTATAATGGGGGCGGGCACTGAAGCTTTCTTT. It is translated as CASSIMGAGTEAFF.

V and J are TRBV25-1 and TRBJ2-3; 11 bases line up with TRBD2. Germline lookup yields CDR1 MGHDK and CDR2 SYGVNS. This CDR3 region has 15 residues. V lost 9 bases to trimming and J lost 0 bases; unmatched junction nucleotides: 5. CDR3 protein: CASSLAGGSTDTQYF. Here the CDR3 DNA reads TGTGCCAGTTCGCTAGCGGGGGGCAGCACAGATACGCAGTATTTT.

The J gene is TRBJ2-6, the V gene TRBV2; TRBD1 agrees at 7 bases. There are 15 residues in the CDR3. Germline V gene data show CDR1 as SNHLY and CDR2 as FYNNEI. The V gene end was trimmed by 4 bases and the J gene end by 3 bases; junction bases not matched to a gene: 3. The CDR3 region is CASSGQGFGANVLTF. Here the CDR3 DNA reads TGTGCCAGCAGTGGACAGGGTTTTGGGGCCAACGTCCTGACTTTC.

J is TRBJ2-1 and V is TRBV7-2; the match to TRBD2 covers 9 bases. The V and J ends lost 2 bases and 5 bases, in that order; junction bases with no gene match: 4. CDR3 size: 15 residues. The germline V gene encodes CDR1 SGHTA and CDR2 FQGNSA. For the CDR3, the DNA is TGTGCCAGCAGCTTAAGAACTAGCGGGCACAATGAGCAGTTCTTC. This gives the protein CASSLRTSGHNEQFF.

The chain has TRBV5-1 and TRBJ1-2; perhaps TRBD1 as D (6 bases). Trimming took off 2 bases at V and 2 bases at J, with 7 bases between the two ends. The CDR3 length is 13 residues. The germline V gene encodes CDR1 SGHRS and CDR2 YFSETQ. The chain's CDR3 is CASSFGQNYGYTF. In DNA, the CDR3 is TGCGCCAGCAGCTTCGGACAGAACTATGGCTACACCTTC.

For the CDR3, the DNA is TGTGCCAGCAGCGTAGAACTAGCGGAGAACACCGGGGAGCTGTTTTTT. Translating it yields CASSVELAENTGELFF. The rearrangement joins TRBV9 to TRBJ2-2; 8 bases match TRBD2. The J segment lost 1 base and the V segment lost 0 bases, leaving 2 bases of the junction unmatched. Germline V lookup: CDR1 SGDLS, CDR2 YYNGEE. The CDR3 consists of 16 residues.

The chain is built from TRBV4-1 and TRBJ2-7; 11 nucleotides match TRBD2. Germline CDR1 reads MGHRA; CDR2 reads YSYEKL. Trimming removed 6 bases from V and 2 bases from J; junction bases left unmatched: 12. The CDR3 totals 17 residues. Written as DNA, the CDR3 is TGCGCCAGCAGAACGTGGGTACTAGCGGGGGTCCCCTACGAGCAGTACTTC. The encoded protein is CASRTWVLAGVPYEQYF.

The rearrangement links TRBV11-2 to TRBJ2-7; 7 nucleotides line up with TRBD1. This CDR3 is built from 13 residues. The ends lost 5 bases at V and 2 bases at J; junction bases unmatched: 3. Per germline, CDR1 SGHAT and CDR2 FQNNGV. CDR3 region: CASSRGGPYEQYF. In DNA, the CDR3 is TGTGCCAGCAGCCGAGGGGGCCCCTACGAGCAGTACTTC.

This chain links TRBV27 with TRBJ1-5; D not certain. The V gene lost 3 bases and the J gene lost 3 bases, with 6 bases spanning the gap. The CDR3 is made up of 13 amino acids. Germline CDR1 reads MNHEY; CDR2 reads SMNVEV (reference sequence). CDR3 sequence: CASSFVANQPQHF. The CDR3 DNA is TGTGCCAGCAGTTTTGTGGCCAATCAGCCCCAGCATTTT.

J is TRBJ2-7 and V is TRBV27, with a tentative D call TRBD1 (5 bases). In germline, CDR1 is MNHEY, CDR2 SMNVEV (reference sequence). CDR3 length equals 13 residues. V lost 6 bases and J 4 bases, leaving 13 bases between the germline ends. Here the CDR3 reads CASSRASGYEQYF. CDR3 sequence (DNA): TGTGCCAGCAGCAGGGCGTCAGGGTACGAGCAGTACTTC.

The J gene is TRBJ1-1, the V gene TRBV13, with D perhaps TRBD1 (6 bases). The germline V gene encodes CDR1 PRHDT and CDR2 FYEKMQ (reference sequence). CDR3 length equals 15 residues. Trimming pared 2 bases from V and 5 bases from J, leaving 15 bases between. CDR3: CASSLTQGSGTEAFF. CDR3 in DNA: TGTGCCAGCAGCTTAACCCAGGGGTCGGGAACTGAAGCTTTCTTT.

V is TRBV19 and J is TRBJ2-3; TRBD1 aligns across 7 bases. The V and J ends lost 5 bases and 0 bases, in that order; junction bases with no gene match: 8. CDR3 length equals 16 residues. The V gene's germline CDR1 is LNHDA and CDR2 SQIVND (reference sequence). CDR3 in DNA: TGTGCCAGTAGTCGAACGGGACAGTCTAGCACAGATACGCAGTATTTT. Its translation is CASSRTGQSSTDTQYF. Full variable domain (missing parts from reference TRBV19 and TRBJ2-3): DGGITQSPKYLFRKEGQNVTLSCEQNLNHDAMYWYRQDPGQGLRLIYYSQIVNDFQKGDIAEGYSVSREKKESFPLTVTSAQKNPTAFYLCASSRTGQSSTDTQYFGPGTRLTVL.

The rearrangement links TRBV19 to TRBJ2-1, with 11 bases that match TRBD2. Germline values: CDR1 LNHDA, CDR2 SQIVND (reference sequence). V was clipped by 1 base and J by 8 bases; unmatched bases: 7. The CDR3 is 16 residues long. CDR3 nucleotide sequence: TGTGCCAGTAGTATAGCCCGTCGACTAGCGGGGCATGAGCAGTTCTTC. Residues: CASSIARRLAGHEQFF.

This chain connects TRBV7-2 to TRBJ2-7, with D possibly being TRBD1 (5 bases). Trimming took 0 bases from V and 3 from J, leaving 9 bases between them. CDR3 size: 14 residues. The germline CDR1 and CDR2 sequences are SGHTA and FQGNSA. CDR3: CASSLATDYYEQYF. For the CDR3, the DNA is TGTGCCAGCAGCTTAGCGACAGATTACTACGAGCAGTACTTC.

This clone was detected only once. The chain joins TRBV5-1 to TRBJ2-1; maybe TRBD1 (6 bases). The CDR3 length is 15 residues. CDR1 and CDR2 from the germline V gene are SGHRS and YFSETQ. Deletions cut 3 bases from V and 2 bases from J, with 12 bases between. CDR3 sequence reads: CASSSEGGPYNEQFF. As DNA, the CDR3 is TGCGCCAGCAGCTCCGAAGGGGGACCCTACAATGAGCAGTTCTTC.